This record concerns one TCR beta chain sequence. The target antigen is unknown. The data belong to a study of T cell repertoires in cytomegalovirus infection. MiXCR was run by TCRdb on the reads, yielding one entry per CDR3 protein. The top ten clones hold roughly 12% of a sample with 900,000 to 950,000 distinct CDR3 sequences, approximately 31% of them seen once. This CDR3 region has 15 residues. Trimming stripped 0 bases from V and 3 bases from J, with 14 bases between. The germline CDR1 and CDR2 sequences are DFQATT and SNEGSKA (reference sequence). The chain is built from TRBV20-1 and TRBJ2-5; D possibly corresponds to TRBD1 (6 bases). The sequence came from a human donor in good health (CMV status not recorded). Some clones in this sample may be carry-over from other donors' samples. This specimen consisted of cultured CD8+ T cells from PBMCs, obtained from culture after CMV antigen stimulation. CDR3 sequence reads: CSARDSMWTEETQYF. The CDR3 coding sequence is TGCAGTGCTAGAGATTCCATGTGGACAGAAGAGACCCAGTACTTC.